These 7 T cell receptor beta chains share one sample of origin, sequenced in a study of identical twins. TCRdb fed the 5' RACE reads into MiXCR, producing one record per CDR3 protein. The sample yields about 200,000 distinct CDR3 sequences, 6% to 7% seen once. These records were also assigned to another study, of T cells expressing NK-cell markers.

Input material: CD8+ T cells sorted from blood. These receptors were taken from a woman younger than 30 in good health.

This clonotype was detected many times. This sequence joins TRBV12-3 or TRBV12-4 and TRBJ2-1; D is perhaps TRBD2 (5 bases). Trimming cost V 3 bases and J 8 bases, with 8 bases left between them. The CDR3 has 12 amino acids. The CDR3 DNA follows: TGTGCCAGCAGTTTGAGGGTCTATGAGCAGTTCTTC. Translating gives CASSLRVYEQFF.

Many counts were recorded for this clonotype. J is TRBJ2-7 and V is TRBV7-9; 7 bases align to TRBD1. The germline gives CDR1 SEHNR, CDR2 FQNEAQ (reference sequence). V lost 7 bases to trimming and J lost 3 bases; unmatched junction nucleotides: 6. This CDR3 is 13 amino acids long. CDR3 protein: CASTPNRGYEQYF. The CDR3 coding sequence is TGTGCCAGCACCCCCAACAGGGGCTACGAGCAGTACTTC.

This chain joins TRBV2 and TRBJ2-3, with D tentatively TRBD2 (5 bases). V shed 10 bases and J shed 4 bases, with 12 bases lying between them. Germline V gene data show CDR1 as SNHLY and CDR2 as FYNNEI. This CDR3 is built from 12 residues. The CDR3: CAITGRADTQYF. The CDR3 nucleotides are TGTGCCATCACGGGAAGGGCAGATACGCAGTATTTT.

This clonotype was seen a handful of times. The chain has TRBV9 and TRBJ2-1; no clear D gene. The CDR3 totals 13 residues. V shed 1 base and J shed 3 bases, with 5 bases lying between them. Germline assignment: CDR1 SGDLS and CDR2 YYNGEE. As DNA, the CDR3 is TGTGCCAGCAGCGTATTTGACTACAATGAGCAGTTCTTC. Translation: CASSVFDYNEQFF.

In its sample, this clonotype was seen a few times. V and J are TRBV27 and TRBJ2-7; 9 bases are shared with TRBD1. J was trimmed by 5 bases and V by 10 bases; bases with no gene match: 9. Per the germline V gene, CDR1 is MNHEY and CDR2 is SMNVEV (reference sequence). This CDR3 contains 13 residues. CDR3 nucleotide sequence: TGTGCCACAACCGGGACAGGGACCCACGAGCAGTACTTC. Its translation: CATTGTGTHEQYF.

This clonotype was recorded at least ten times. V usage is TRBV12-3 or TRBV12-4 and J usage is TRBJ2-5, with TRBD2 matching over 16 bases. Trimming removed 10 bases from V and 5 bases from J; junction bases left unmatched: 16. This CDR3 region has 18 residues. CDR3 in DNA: TGTGCCACCTCCCAAGGGGGACTAGCGGGAGGGCCCGGCGAGACCCAGTACTTC. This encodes CATSQGGLAGGPGETQYF.

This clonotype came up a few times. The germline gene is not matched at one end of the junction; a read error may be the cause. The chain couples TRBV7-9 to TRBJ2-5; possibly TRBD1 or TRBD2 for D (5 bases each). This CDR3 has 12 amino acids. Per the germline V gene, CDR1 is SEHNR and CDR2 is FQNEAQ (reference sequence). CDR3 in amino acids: CASSPGTEECFF. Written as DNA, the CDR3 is TGTGCCAGCAGCCCAGGGACCGAGGAGTGTTTCTTC.